A single sample is the source of the 21 T cell receptor beta chains below, sequenced in a study of cytomegalovirus exposure and HLA in healthy donors. The PCR had 60 Vbeta and 13 Jbeta primers. The repertoire was sequenced with immunoSEQ multiplex PCR; TCRdb's copy has only in-frame clones and lacks some. The table records approximately 180,000 clones, under 80% of them present only once. The sample comprised PBMCs. These receptors came from a woman aged 45 to 65 in good health and CMV-seropositive.

The rearrangement uses TRBV4-1 and TRBJ1-2; TRBD1 aligns across 7 bases. The J segment lost 4 bases and the V segment lost 6 bases, leaving 5 bases of the junction unmatched. The CDR3 extends over 13 amino acids. Germline V lookup: CDR1 MGHRA, CDR2 YSYEKL. CDR3 sequence: CASSRQGGYGYTF. DNA of the CDR3: TGCGCCAGCAGTAGGCAGGGGGGCTATGGCTACACCTTC.

The chain has TRBV6-7 and TRBJ1-2; D is possibly TRBD1 (5 bases). TRBV6-7 is treated as an ORF (open reading frame) with a function not yet certain. This CDR3 comprises 12 residues. V was pared by 9 bases and J by 8 bases, with 16 bases between. The DNA for the CDR3 is TGTGCCAGAACAGGTTTGGGAGGGGGCTACACCTTC. Amino acid sequence: CARTGLGGGYTF.

This chain joins TRBV5-1 and TRBJ2-1; 10 nucleotides agree with TRBD2. This CDR3 is 14 amino acids long. Germline values: CDR1 SGHRS, CDR2 YFSETQ. V gave up 7 bases and J gave up 4 bases; unmatched junction bases: 5. The CDR3 DNA reads as TGCGCCAGCGTTAGCGGGGGGCTGTACAATGAGCAGTTCTTC. Its protein is CASVSGGLYNEQFF. Supplemented by reference TRBV5-1 and TRBJ2-1, the full variable domain reads KAGVTQTPRYLIKTRGQQVTLSCSPISGHRSVSWYQQTPGQGLQFLFEYFSETQRNKGNFPGRFSGRQFSNSRSEMNVSTLELGDSALYLCASVSGGLYNEQFFGPGTRLTVL.

The gene calls are TRBV2 and TRBJ2-5; TRBD2 aligns across 7 bases. The end of the DNA fits TRBJ2-7 better, so the J call may be wrong. CDR1 is SNHLY and CDR2 is FYNNEI in the germline V gene. CDR3 size: 14 residues. The CDR3 loop is CASTWGGSSYEQYF. DNA of the CDR3: TGTGCCAGCACCTGGGGCGGGAGCTCCTACGAGCAGTACTTC.

The chain combines TRBV4-1 with TRBJ1-2, with a weak D call TRBD1 (5 bases). The CDR3 contains 15 residues. Trimming pared 1 base from V and 3 bases from J, leaving 12 bases between. Germline V gene lookup returns CDR1 MGHRA and CDR2 YSYEKL. CDR3 sequence (DNA): TGCGCCAGCAGCCAAGTCGGGGGTGTCGACTATGGCTACACCTTC. It translates to CASSQVGGVDYGYTF.

The sample holds a few counts of this clone. The CDR3 DNA sequence: TGTGCCAGCAGTGCGGGGGGCCCTCCCTACGAGCAGTACTTC. Encoded protein: CASSAGGPPYEQYF. The chain employs TRBV6-4 and TRBJ2-7, with a possible D match to TRBD2 (7 bases). The CDR3 contains 14 residues. CDR1 and CDR2 from the germline V gene are MRHNA and SNTAGT. The V gene lost 4 bases and the J gene lost 2 bases, with 12 bases spanning the gap.

The chain carries TRBV19 and TRBJ2-3; the D gene is possibly TRBD2 (5 bases). V was cut by 5 bases and J by 4 bases, with 13 bases left in between. This CDR3 is built from 14 residues. Germline values: CDR1 LNHDA, CDR2 SQIVND (reference sequence). CDR3 nucleotides: TGTGCCAGTAGTCGAGAAGGGAGTCCAGATACGCAGTATTTT. Translation: CASSREGSPDTQYF. Combining the CDR3 with reference TRBV19 and TRBJ2-3 gives the whole variable domain DGGITQSPKYLFRKEGQNVTLSCEQNLNHDAMYWYRQDPGQGLRLIYYSQIVNDFQKGDIAEGYSVSREKKESFPLTVTSAQKNPTAFYLCASSREGSPDTQYFGPGTRLTVL.

The chain combines TRBV7-8 with TRBJ1-6; D gene uncertain. The CDR3 runs 16 residues. V lost 3 bases and J lost 10, with 19 bases in between. Germline V gene lookup returns CDR1 SGHVS and CDR2 FQNEAQ. Written as DNA, the CDR3 is TGTGCCAGCAGCTTCTCCCTCGTGAGGGAGGAATCACCCCTCCACTTT. Translating it yields CASSFSLVREESPLHF.

With regard to this clone: At one boundary the junction diverges from the germline segment, which might be a read error. This chain uses TRBV4-1 with TRBJ1-1, with D possibly TRBD1 on 6 matching bases. The CDR3 consists of 15 residues. The germline V gene has CDR1 MGHRA and CDR2 YSYEKL. CDR3 residues: CASSHPQGGNIEAFF. The CDR3 region has the DNA TGCGCCAGCAGCCATCCACAGGGAGGGAACATTGAAGCTTTCTTT.

The CDR3: CASSQVWGQGTETQYF. DNA for the CDR3: TGCGCCAGCAGCCAAGTTTGGGGACAGGGAACGGAGACCCAGTACTTC. The chain employs TRBV4-1 and TRBJ2-5; 9 bases are a match to TRBD1. Unmatched junction bases numbered 8, after V lost 1 base and J lost 5 bases. The germline gives CDR1 MGHRA, CDR2 YSYEKL. CDR3 length equals 16 residues.

This clone was detected a few times. V and J are TRBV6-5 and TRBJ1-2, with D possibly TRBD1 on 5 matching bases. With 2 bases removed from V and 4 bases from J, the gap between germline ends came to 14 bases. Per germline, CDR1 MNHEY and CDR2 SVGAGI. CDR3 length equals 15 residues. The chain's CDR3 is CASSYQDKRFYGYTF. The CDR3 DNA reads as TGTGCCAGCAGTTACCAGGACAAACGATTCTATGGCTACACCTTC.

This chain joins TRBV25-1 and TRBJ1-1; 7 positions agree with TRBD1. Germline CDR1 MGHDK, CDR2 SYGVNS. The CDR3 runs 14 residues. The J segment lost 10 bases and the V segment lost 0 bases, leaving 8 bases of the junction unmatched. CDR3 bases: TGTGCCAGCAGTGAATACGGTGAGGGGACAGTAGCTTTCTTT. This translates into CASSEYGEGTVAFF.

This sequence joins TRBV28 and TRBJ2-7, with TRBD1 matching 8 bases. The germline V gene encodes CDR1 MDHEN and CDR2 SYDVKM. The CDR3 has 15 amino acids. Trimming took 4 bases from V and 1 from J; bases not matched to a gene: 6. The CDR3 DNA sequence: TGTGCCAGCAGTTCCCCCGGACAGGGATCCTACGAGCAGTACTTC. Its translation is CASSSPGQGSYEQYF.

The rearrangement links TRBV6-1 to TRBJ1-2; D gene unclear. The germline V gene encodes CDR1 MNHNS and CDR2 SASEGT. V lost 5 bases, J lost 7 bases, and 14 bases lay in between. The CDR3 extends over 13 amino acids. The CDR3 nucleotides are TGTGCCAGCAGTTCGGTGGAGGTCTCTGGCTACACCTTC. Its protein product is CASSSVEVSGYTF.

The genes are TRBV6-1 and TRBJ1-6; 7 bases fit TRBD1. Trimming cost V 5 bases and J 7 bases; bases outside gene matches: 5. The CDR3 extends over 14 amino acids. Germline V lookup: CDR1 MNHNS, CDR2 SASEGT. CDR3 coding DNA: TGTGCCAGCAGTCGGGACAGATTAAATTCACCCCTCCACTTT. Translation: CASSRDRLNSPLHF.

This clone was seen at least ten times. This rearrangement joins TRBV27 to TRBJ2-7; the match to TRBD2 covers 7 bases. Germline CDR1 is MNHEY and CDR2 is SMNVEV (reference sequence). Trimming took 2 bases from V and 9 from J; bases not matched to a gene: 4. The CDR3 has 12 amino acids. CDR3 sequence reads: CASSLIGEGQYF. DNA of the CDR3: TGTGCCAGCAGTTTAATCGGGGAGGGGCAGTACTTC.

The chain joins TRBV6-5 to TRBJ1-6; no firm D call. This CDR3 spans 14 amino acids. V was cut by 2 bases and J by 7 bases, with 9 bases left in between. From germline, CDR1 is MNHEY and CDR2 SVGAGI. CDR3 bases: TGTGCCAGCAGTTACCAGCCAGGAAATTCACCCCTCCACTTT. This encodes CASSYQPGNSPLHF.

J is TRBJ2-7 and V is TRBV13; a possible D gene is TRBD2 (5 bases). This CDR3 spans 14 amino acids. Trimming removed 3 bases at V and 1 base at J, with 10 bases between. CDR1 PRHDT and CDR2 FYEKMQ come from the germline V gene (reference sequence). The CDR3 spells CASSFAGPSYEQYF. For the CDR3, the DNA is TGTGCCAGCAGCTTCGCGGGCCCTTCCTACGAGCAGTACTTC.

J is TRBJ1-5 and V is TRBV4-2; D is undetermined. There are 12 residues in the CDR3. Germline V lookup: CDR1 LGHNA, CDR2 YNFKEQ. Trimming shortened V by 1 base and J by 13 bases, and 11 bases separated the two germline ends. As DNA, the CDR3 is TGTGCCAGCAGCCAAGGAGCCGGTCGTCAGCATTTT. Translated, it gives CASSQGAGRQHF.

This clone turned up a few times. The gene calls are TRBV21-1 and TRBJ1-1. TRBV21-1 is classified as a pseudogene. The CDR3 loop spans 16 amino acids. CDR3 DNA sequence: TGTGCCAGCAGCAATTGGCCTCGGAGGGTGAACACTGAAGCTTTCTTT. Translating it yields CASSNWPRRVNTEAFF.

This rearrangement joins TRBV5-1 to TRBJ2-4; TRBD2 matches at 14 bases. The germline V gene has CDR1 SGHRS and CDR2 YFSETQ. This CDR3 is 18 amino acids long. J gave up 0 bases and V 3 bases, and 5 bases lay outside the gene matches. CDR3 coding DNA: TGCGCCAGCAGCTCGGGACTAGCGGGGGCCCTAGCCAAAAACATTCAGTACTTC. Its translation is CASSSGLAGALAKNIQYF.